These T cell receptor beta chains were read from a single sample in a study of blood T cells in healthy people across ages. TCRdb reanalysed the 5' RACE reads using MiXCR and keeps one entry per CDR3 protein. In the table there are approximately 760,000 distinct CDR3 sequences, around 25% of which are singletons. This sample also appeared in a second study, on T cells of mothers and their children.

Material: blood. All receptors come from a boy aged 10-17 years in good health. The CDR3 runs from the conserved cysteine through the conserved F or W. A D gene is named only where the DNA matches it firmly. The size entry is marked missing in some rows and otherwise reads once, few, many or a size class.

few	TRBV4-1	NA	TRBJ1-5	TGCGCCAGCAGCCCCTGGACGCTGGATAGCAATCAGCCCCAGCATTTT	CASSPWTLDSNQPQHF
NA	TRBV12-3/TRBV12-4	TRBD1	TRBJ1-2	TGTGCCAGCAGTTTAAGGGGGACAGGAGACGGCTACACCTTC	CASSLRGTGDGYTF
NA	TRBV7-9	NA	TRBJ2-7	TGTGCCAGCAGCTCTGACGCCTACTCCTACGAGCAGTACTTC	CASSSDAYSYEQYF
few	TRBV11-2	NA	TRBJ2-3	TGTGCCAGCAGCCCAGCGGGCCGGAGCACAGATACGCAGTATTTT	CASSPAGRSTDTQYF
NA	TRBV20-1	NA	TRBJ2-3	TGCAGTGGAACAGGGTGGGCAGATACGCAGTATTTT	CSGTGWADTQYF
NA	TRBV20-1	TRBD1	TRBJ1-2	TGCAGTGCTAGAGTCGGCAGGGGGAGGAATGGCTACACCTTC	CSARVGRGRNGYTF
few	TRBV9	NA	TRBJ2-5	TGTGCCAGCAGCTCGGACAACGACCAAGAGACCCAGTACTTC	CASSSDNDQETQYF
few	TRBV5-1	TRBD1	TRBJ2-6	TGCGCCAGCAGCTGGGTGACAGGGGCGGGGGCCAACGTCCTGACTTTC	CASSWVTGAGANVLTF
few	TRBV2	NA	TRBJ1-2	TGTGCCAGCAGCTCCCCCTCGGGGGGCGCCGACTATGGCTACACCTTC	CASSSPSGGADYGYTF
NA	TRBV29-1	TRBD2	TRBJ2-5	TGCAGCGTTGAAGATGATGTACTAGCGGGGGCCGGGGGGGAGACCCAGTACTTC	CSVEDDVLAGAGGETQYF
few	TRBV12-3/TRBV12-4	NA	TRBJ2-7	TGTGCCAGCAGTTCAGGGGTCAACTACGAGCAGTACTTC	CASSSGVNYEQYF
NA	TRBV27	TRBD1	TRBJ1-1	TGTGCCAGCAGTTTATCATCAGGGGGCGGATGGACTGAAGCTTTCTTT	CASSLSSGGGWTEAFF
few	TRBV5-6	TRBD1	TRBJ1-4	TGTGCCAGCATCAACGGACAGGGTAGTACTAATGAAAAACTGTTTTTT	CASINGQGSTNEKLFF
NA	TRBV29-1	TRBD1	TRBJ1-2	TGCAGCGTAAGGGGACAGGTGATAGGCTACACCTTC	CSVRGQVIGYTF
few	TRBV4-3	NA	TRBJ2-1	TGCGCCAGCAGCCAAGATGCAGGGTGGTCCTACAATGAGCAGTTCTTC	CASSQDAGWSYNEQFF
NA	TRBV20-1	NA	TRBJ1-2	TGCAGTGCTAGCTCTCCCACAGGATCTTCCTTC	CSASSPTGSSF
NA	TRBV4-3	TRBD1	TRBJ1-2	TGCGCCAGCAGCCAGCAAGGACAGGGGGCCGGTGGCTACACCTTC	CASSQQGQGAGGYTF
many	TRBV3-1	NA	TRBJ1-5	TGTGCCAGCAGCCAGGGGTATAGCAATCAGCCCCAGCATTTT	CASSQGYSNQPQHF
NA	TRBV20-1	NA	TRBJ2-3	TGCAGTGCTAGTTGGGGACTCCCCACAGACACGCAGTATTTT	CSASWGLPTDTQYF
NA	TRBV24-1	NA	TRBJ2-1	TGTGCCACGAAGCCCAGGAGGAAGAGATCTAATAGGGTTCAGTTCTTC	CATKPRRKRSNRVQFF
few	TRBV7-2	TRBD1	TRBJ2-3	TGTGCCAGCAGCTCCCCCAGGGCAGGGGGATTGGGGACAGATACGCAGTATTTT	CASSSPRAGGLGTDTQYF
NA	TRBV2	TRBD2	TRBJ2-1	TGTGCCAGCAGTGGCTTAGCGGGTTTTGAGCAGTTCTTC	CASSGLAGFEQFF
few	TRBV27	TRBD1	TRBJ2-4	TGTGCCAGCAGTGGGACAGGCTTAGCCAAAAACATTCAGTACTTC	CASSGTGLAKNIQYF
few	TRBV12-5	NA	TRBJ1-5	TGTGCTAGTGCCCTGGGCAGGGACGATCAGCCCCAGCATTTT	CASALGRDDQPQHF
NA	TRBV6-1	TRBD1	TRBJ1-6	TGTGCCAGCAGTGAGCTGGGACAGAATAATTCACCCCTCCACTTT	CASSELGQNNSPLHF
many	TRBV4-1	NA	TRBJ2-5	TGCGCCAGCAGCCCGTCCCTAGTGTTGAGGCCGTACTTC	CASSPSLVLRPYF
NA	TRBV15	NA	TRBJ2-7	TGTGCCACCAGCAGAGATGTCGTAGGGAGTGGCGAGCAGTACTTC	CATSRDVVGSGEQYF
NA	TRBV29-1	NA	TRBJ1-1	TGCAGCGGAGAAGGGGTAAGGCGGGGAAACACTGAAGCCTTCTTT	CSGEGVRRGNTEAFF
few	TRBV29-1	NA	TRBJ1-1	TGCAGCGTTGGGGACATGAACACTGAAGCTTTCTTT	CSVGDMNTEAFF
few	TRBV9	TRBD2	TRBJ2-1	TGTGCCAGCAGCGTAGTCGGGGGGGCGTATGAGCAGTTCTTC	CASSVVGGAYEQFF
NA	TRBV10-3	NA	TRBJ2-7	TGTGCCATCAGTGGAGGAGGGGGCCCCTACGAGCAGTACTTC	CAISGGGGPYEQYF
NA	TRBV3-1	NA	TRBJ1-5	TGTGCCAGCAGCCGGCAGAATCAGCCCCAGCATTTT	CASSRQNQPQHF
NA	TRBV29-1	NA	TRBJ2-5	TGCAGCGTTGAAGATCATACTCGGGTAGGGTTGGAGACCCAGTACTTC	CSVEDHTRVGLETQYF
NA	TRBV29-1	NA	TRBJ1-5	TGCAGCGCTACGGTGATAGGTCAGCCCCAGCATTTT	CSATVIGQPQHF
few	TRBV7-2	NA	TRBJ2-7	TGTGCCAGCAGCGATGGGTCGAATAACTACGAGCAGTACTTC	CASSDGSNNYEQYF
NA	TRBV19	TRBD1	TRBJ1-1	TGTGCCAGTAGTGTACAGGGGATGAGCACTGAAGCTTTCTTT	CASSVQGMSTEAFF
NA	TRBV11-1	NA	TRBJ1-2	TGTGCCAGCAGCTTGGTGGGCCTAACGCATGGCTACACCTTC	CASSLVGLTHGYTF
NA	TRBV2	TRBD2	TRBJ2-1	TGTGCCAGCAGTGGGGTTAGCGGGAGCCATGAGCAGTTCTTC	CASSGVSGSHEQFF
few	TRBV10-3	NA	TRBJ2-7	TGTGCCGTCCAAACTGAGACCTATGGATCGCAGTACTTC	CAVQTETYGSQYF
NA	TRBV7-8	NA	TRBJ2-1	TGTGCCAGCAGAAGGCCGGGACTGGGCAATGAGCAGTTCTTC	CASRRPGLGNEQFF
NA	TRBV7-9	NA	TRBJ2-2	TGTGCCAGCAGTCTCACAGGGCCCGGGGAGCTGTTTTTT	CASSLTGPGELFF
NA	TRBV7-9	NA	TRBJ2-5	TGTGCCAGCAGCCCACCGCCTACTACCAAAGAGACCCAGTACTTC	CASSPPPTTKETQYF
NA	TRBV5-1	NA	TRBJ1-2	TGCGCCAGCAGCTTGACAGGTACCGAAGCTAACTATGGCTACACCTTC	CASSLTGTEANYGYTF
NA	TRBV5-5	NA	TRBJ1-1	TGTGCCAGCAGCTTGCAGCCTTTGAACACTGAAGCTTTCTTT	CASSLQPLNTEAFF
NA	TRBV6-2/TRBV6-3	NA	TRBJ2-5	TGTGCCAGCAGGCGACGGGTACTAGAGACCCAGTACTTC	CASRRRVLETQYF
NA	TRBV28	TRBD2	TRBJ2-1	TGTGCCAGCAGTTTAACGACTAGCAGGGCATGGGATGAGCAGTTCTTC	CASSLTTSRAWDEQFF
NA	TRBV5-1	TRBD2	TRBJ2-1	TGCGCCAGCAGCTTGGATCCGAGCGGGGGGGTTTACAATGAGCAGTTCTTC	CASSLDPSGGVYNEQFF
many	TRBV6-1	NA	TRBJ2-6	TGTGCCAGCAGTGAATTGGGGAGTGGGGCCAACGTCCTGACTTTC	CASSELGSGANVLTF
few	TRBV3-1	NA	TRBJ1-2	TGTGCCAGCAGTCAAGGAAACAGGAACTATGGCTACACCTTC	CASSQGNRNYGYTF
NA	TRBV12-3/TRBV12-4	TRBD1	TRBJ1-2	TGTGCCAGCAGTTTAGGTTGGACAGGCCGGACCTTC	CASSLGWTGRTF
few	TRBV20-1	TRBD2	TRBJ2-1	TGCAGTGCTAGAGGAGGCCTAGCGGGAGGTCACTTCCAGTTCTTC	CSARGGLAGGHFQFF
NA	TRBV20-1	TRBD2	TRBJ2-1	TGCAGTGCAATTATAGCGGGGTCGTTAGGCAATGAGCAGTTCTTC	CSAIIAGSLGNEQFF
few	TRBV29-1	NA	TRBJ1-2	TGCAGCGTTGTGGGCGGCGGACCTCCCTATGGCTACACCTTC	CSVVGGGPPYGYTF
NA	TRBV4-1	NA	TRBJ1-4	TGCGCCAGCAGCCAAGCCGCCCTCTTATCAACTAATGAAAAACTGTTTTTT	CASSQAALLSTNEKLFF
NA	TRBV5-1	NA	TRBJ1-1	TGCGCCAGCAGCTTGGCCATTAGCACTGAAGCTTTCTTT	CASSLAISTEAFF
few	TRBV15	TRBD1	TRBJ1-2	TGTGCCACCAGCATCGACAGGGGGAACTATGGCTACACCTTC	CATSIDRGNYGYTF
NA	TRBV29-1	NA	TRBJ2-7	TGCGAAGCCCACCACCACGGGACCTCCCCTTACGAGCAGTACTTC	CEAHHHGTSPYEQYF
few	TRBV9	NA	TRBJ1-1	TGTGCCAGCAGCCGCACCGGGACGATGAACACTGAAGCTTTCTTT	CASSRTGTMNTEAFF
few	TRBV6-5	TRBD2	TRBJ2-5	TGTGCCAGCAAGGAGTGGGAGGGCTCCCAAGAGACCCAGTACTTC	CASKEWEGSQETQYF
few	TRBV6-6	NA	TRBJ2-7	TGTGCCACGGTGACAGGCCCCGAGCAGTACTTC	CATVTGPEQYF